This T cell receptor beta chain was retrieved from a study of naive and memory T cell subsets. The CDR3 loop spans 13 amino acids. With 3 bases clipped from V and 6 bases from J, the junction kept 7 bases outside the gene matches. Germline V CDR1 and CDR2: DFQATT, SNEGSKA (reference sequence). An equimolar mix of two oligonucleotides served as the beta constant-region primer for TRBC1 and TRBC2. A 12-nucleotide UMI and the SP2 primer were added to the cDNA 3' end by oligonucleotide ligation. Via MiXCR, TCRdb re-called the UMI-ligation and nested PCR reads, giving one row per CDR3 protein. The profile shows around 160,000 distinct CDR3 sequences, over 15% of them singletons. In regard to this clonotype: Its antigen remains unidentified.

Whole-study findings and limits: Activation and differentiation may alter RNA-based TCR counts. Over 95% of naive TCR sequences appeared only once, unlike memory subsets.

The chain couples TRBV20-1 to TRBJ1-2; 7 bases are shared with TRBD1. Sequencing was performed on naive CD4+ T cells from blood. This TCR was recovered from a human donor in good health. The CDR3 DNA follows: TGCAGTGCTAGGGAAGGGGGCGTCCATGGCTACACCTTC. Its protein is CSAREGGVHGYTF.